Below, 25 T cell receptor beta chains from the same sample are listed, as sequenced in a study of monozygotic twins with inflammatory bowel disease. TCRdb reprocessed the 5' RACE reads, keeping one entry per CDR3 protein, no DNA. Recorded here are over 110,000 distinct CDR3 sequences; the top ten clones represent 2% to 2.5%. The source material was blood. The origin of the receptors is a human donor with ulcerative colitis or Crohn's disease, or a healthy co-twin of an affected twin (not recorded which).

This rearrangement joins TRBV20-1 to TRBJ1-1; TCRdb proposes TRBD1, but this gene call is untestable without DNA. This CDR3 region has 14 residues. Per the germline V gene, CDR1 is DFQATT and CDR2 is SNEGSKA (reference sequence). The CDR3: CSAPGQIMNTEAFF.

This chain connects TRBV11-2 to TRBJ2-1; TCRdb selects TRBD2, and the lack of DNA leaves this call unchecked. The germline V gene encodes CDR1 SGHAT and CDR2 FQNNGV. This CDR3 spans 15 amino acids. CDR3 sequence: CASSFASGVVDEQFF.

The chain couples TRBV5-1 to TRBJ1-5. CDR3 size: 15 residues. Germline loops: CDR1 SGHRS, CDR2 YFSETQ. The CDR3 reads CASSLGAYSNQPQHF.

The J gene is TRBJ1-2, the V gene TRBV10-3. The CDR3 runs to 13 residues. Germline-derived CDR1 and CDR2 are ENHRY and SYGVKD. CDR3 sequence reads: CAISEASIYGYTF.

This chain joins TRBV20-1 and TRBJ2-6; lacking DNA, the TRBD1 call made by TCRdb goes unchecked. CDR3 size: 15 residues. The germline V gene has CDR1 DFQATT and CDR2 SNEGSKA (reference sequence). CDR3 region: CSAIPTGTGANVLTF.

The CDR3 protein is CSVLAGVEQFF. The rearrangement uses TRBV29-1 and TRBJ2-1; TCRdb's D gene call, TRBD2, goes unchecked for lack of DNA. This CDR3 has 11 residues. CDR1 SQVTM and CDR2 ANQGSEA come from the germline V gene.

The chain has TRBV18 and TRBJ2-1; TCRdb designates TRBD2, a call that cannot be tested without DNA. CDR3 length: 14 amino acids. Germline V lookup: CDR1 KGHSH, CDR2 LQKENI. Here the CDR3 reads CASSGGASYNEQFF. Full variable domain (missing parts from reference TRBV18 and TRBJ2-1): NAGVMQNPRHLVRRRGQEARLRCSPMKGHSHVYWYRQLPEEGLKFMVYLQKENIIDESGMPKERFSAEFPKEGPSILRIQQVVRGDSAAYFCASSGGASYNEQFFGPGTRLTVL.

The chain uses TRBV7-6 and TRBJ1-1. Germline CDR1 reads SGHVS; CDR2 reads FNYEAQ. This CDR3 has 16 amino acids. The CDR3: CASSLAPHNVGTEAFF.

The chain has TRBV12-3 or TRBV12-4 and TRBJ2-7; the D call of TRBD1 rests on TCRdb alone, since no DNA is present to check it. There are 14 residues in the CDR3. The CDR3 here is CASGRNRAPYEQYF.

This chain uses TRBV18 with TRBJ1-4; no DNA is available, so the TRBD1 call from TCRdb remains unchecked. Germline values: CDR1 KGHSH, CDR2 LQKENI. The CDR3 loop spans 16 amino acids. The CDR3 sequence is CASSRNRGSTNEKLFF.

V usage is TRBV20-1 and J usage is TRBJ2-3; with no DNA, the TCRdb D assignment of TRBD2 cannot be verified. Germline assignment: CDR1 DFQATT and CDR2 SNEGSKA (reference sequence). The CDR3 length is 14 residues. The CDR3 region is CSAGTSGGADTQYF.

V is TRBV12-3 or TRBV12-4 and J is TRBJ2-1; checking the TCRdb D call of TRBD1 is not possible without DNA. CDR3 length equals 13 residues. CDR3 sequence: CASSSGQGDEQFF.

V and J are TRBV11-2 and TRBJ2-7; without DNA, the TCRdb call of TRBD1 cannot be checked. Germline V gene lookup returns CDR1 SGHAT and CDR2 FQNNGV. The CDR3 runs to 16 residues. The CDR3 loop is CASSQNYGTDTYEQYF.

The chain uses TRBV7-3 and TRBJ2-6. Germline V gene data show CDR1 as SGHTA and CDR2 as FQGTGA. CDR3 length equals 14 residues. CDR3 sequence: CASSLNAGANVLTF.

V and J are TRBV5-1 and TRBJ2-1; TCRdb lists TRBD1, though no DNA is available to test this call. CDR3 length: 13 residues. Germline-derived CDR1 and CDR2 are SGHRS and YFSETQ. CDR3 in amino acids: CASSFRGRDEQFF.

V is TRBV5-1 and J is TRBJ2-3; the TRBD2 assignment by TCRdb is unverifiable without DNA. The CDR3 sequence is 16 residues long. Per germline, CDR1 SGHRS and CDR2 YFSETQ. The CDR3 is CASSVVSGGRTDTQYF.

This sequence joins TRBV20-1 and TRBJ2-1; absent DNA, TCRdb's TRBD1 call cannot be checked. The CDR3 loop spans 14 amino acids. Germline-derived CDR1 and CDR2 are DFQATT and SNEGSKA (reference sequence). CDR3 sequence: CSAEGGRGLDEQFF.

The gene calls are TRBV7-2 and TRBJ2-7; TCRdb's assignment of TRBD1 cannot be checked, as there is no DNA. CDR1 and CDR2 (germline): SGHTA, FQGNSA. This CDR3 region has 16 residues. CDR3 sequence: CASSLDGTQKNYEQYF.

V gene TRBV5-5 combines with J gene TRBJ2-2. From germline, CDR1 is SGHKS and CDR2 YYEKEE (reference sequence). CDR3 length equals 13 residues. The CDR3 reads CASSAVVAGELFF.

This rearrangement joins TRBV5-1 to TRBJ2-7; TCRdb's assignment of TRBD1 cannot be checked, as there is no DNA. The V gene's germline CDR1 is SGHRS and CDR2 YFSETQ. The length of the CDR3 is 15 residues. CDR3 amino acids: CASSLVGRGTYEQYF.

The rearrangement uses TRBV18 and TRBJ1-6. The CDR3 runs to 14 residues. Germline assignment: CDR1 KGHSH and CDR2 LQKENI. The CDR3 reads CASSPRNINSPLHF.

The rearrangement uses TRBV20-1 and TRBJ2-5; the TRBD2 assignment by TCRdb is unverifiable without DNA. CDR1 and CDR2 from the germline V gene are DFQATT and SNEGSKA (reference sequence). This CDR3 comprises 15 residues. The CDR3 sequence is CSASDAGPVSETQYF.

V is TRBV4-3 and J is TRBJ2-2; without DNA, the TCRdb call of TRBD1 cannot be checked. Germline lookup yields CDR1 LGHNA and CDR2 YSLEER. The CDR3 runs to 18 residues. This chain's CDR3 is CASSQFPPGTEITGELFF.

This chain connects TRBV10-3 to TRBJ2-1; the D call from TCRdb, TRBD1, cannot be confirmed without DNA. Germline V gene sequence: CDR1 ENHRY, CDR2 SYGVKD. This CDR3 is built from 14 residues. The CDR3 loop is CAISELGVANEQFF.

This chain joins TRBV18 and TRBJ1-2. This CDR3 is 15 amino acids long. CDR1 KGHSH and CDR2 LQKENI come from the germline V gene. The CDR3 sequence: CASSPQEHSNYGYTF. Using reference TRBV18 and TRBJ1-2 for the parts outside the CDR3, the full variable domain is NAGVMQNPRHLVRRRGQEARLRCSPMKGHSHVYWYRQLPEEGLKFMVYLQKENIIDESGMPKERFSAEFPKEGPSILRIQQVVRGDSAAYFCASSPQEHSNYGYTFGSGTRLTVV.